These 17 T cell receptor beta chains share one sample of origin, sequenced in a study of cytomegalovirus exposure and HLA in healthy donors. The PCR employed 60 Vbeta primers together with 13 Jbeta primers. Generated by immunoSEQ multiplex PCR, the TCRdb table keeps only in-frame clones and is missing some. The repertoire holds about 160,000 clones, with roughly 85% as singletons. Input material: PBMCs. Source of these receptors: a man in his late teens or twenties in good health and CMV-seropositive.

The chain joins TRBV10-3 to TRBJ2-7; D gene ambiguous. In germline, CDR1 is ENHRY, CDR2 SYGVKD. CDR3 length: 14 residues. V dropped 6 bases and J dropped 2 bases, with 14 bases sitting between them. The CDR3 region has the DNA TGTGCCATCAGCCCCATGGTGGCGGCCTACGAGCAGTACTTC. Translating it yields CAISPMVAAYEQYF.

The CDR3 bases are TGCGCCAGCAGCCAAGATCTGCGGAGGACTAGGCAGTTCTTC. Its translation is CASSQDLRRTRQFF. The chain is built from TRBV4-1 and TRBJ2-1, with 7 bases fitting TRBD2. CDR1 and CDR2 (germline): MGHRA, YSYEKL. J gave up 12 bases and V 0 bases, and 8 bases lay outside the gene matches. CDR3 length equals 14 residues.

The gene calls are TRBV7-7 and TRBJ2-3; possible D gene TRBD2, 6 bases. The CDR3 runs 11 residues. Germline V CDR1 and CDR2: SSHAT, FNYEAQ (reference sequence). V gave up 11 bases and J gave up 5 bases, with 11 bases separating them. CDR3 DNA: TGTGCCCGGGGAGGCGGAGATACGCAGTATTTT. It translates to CARGGGDTQYF.

This clone was counted only a few times. V is TRBV15 and J is TRBJ1-4; no clear D gene. The V end lost 6 bases, the J end lost 0 bases, and 8 bases lay between the germline ends. The CDR3 length is 14 residues. CDR1 is LNHNV, CDR2 YYDKDF, per germline (reference sequence). CDR3 nucleotides: TGTGCCACCAGTAAGGGAGCAACTAATGAAAAACTGTTTTTT. Translation: CATSKGATNEKLFF.

This clone appeared a single time. This chain connects TRBV5-1 to TRBJ2-5; 7 positions agree with TRBD2. Unmatched junction bases numbered 8, after V lost 4 bases and J lost 2 bases. Germline lookup yields CDR1 SGHRS and CDR2 YFSETQ. This CDR3 is built from 15 residues. CDR3 bases: TGCGCCAGCAGCAGCCAGGGAGGGGCGCAAGAGACCCAGTACTTC. Its protein is CASSSQGGAQETQYF.

About this clone itself: The conserved closing phenylalanine or tryptophan is absent in this CDR3, likely reflecting a read error. The rearrangement joins TRBV6-1 to TRBJ1-6; TRBD1 might be the D (6 bases). The CDR3 covers 12 residues. Trimming shortened V by 10 bases and J by 9 bases, and 13 bases separated the two germline ends. Germline values: CDR1 MNHNS, CDR2 SASEGT. The CDR3 region has the DNA TGTGCCACACGGACAGCACGTTCACCCCTCCACCTT. Translating it yields CATRTARSPLHL.

Notes on this clone: The CDR3 ends on some other residue instead of the conserved phenylalanine or tryptophan, so this is likely a read error. The CDR3 is CASSVGQSLNNSPLHL. CDR3 sequence (DNA): TGTGCCAGCAGTGTTGGACAGTCACTCAATAATTCACCCCTCCACCTT. The V gene is TRBV6-1, the J gene TRBJ1-6, with D possibly being TRBD1 (6 bases). There are 16 residues in the CDR3. Per germline, CDR1 MNHNS and CDR2 SASEGT. With 4 bases removed from V and 5 bases from J, the gap between germline ends came to 15 bases.

In this sample, this clone turned up a few times. The chain is built from TRBV6-5 and TRBJ2-2; D is uncertain. There are 14 residues in the CDR3. V gave up 4 bases and J gave up 3 bases, with 9 bases separating them. Germline CDR1 MNHEY, CDR2 SVGAGI. DNA for the CDR3: TGTGCCAGCAGTTCCCGGTCGTACACCGGGGAGCTGTTTTTT. It yields the protein CASSSRSYTGELFF.

DNA of the CDR3: TGTGCCAGCAGCTTGGCGCGGATAACCTCCTACGAGCAGTACTTC. It translates to CASSLARITSYEQYF. This chain links TRBV5-5 with TRBJ2-7; D is uncertain. V dropped 0 bases and J dropped 0 bases, with 10 bases sitting between them. The CDR3 contains 15 residues. In germline, CDR1 is SGHKS, CDR2 YYEKEE (reference sequence). The whole variable domain, remainder taken from reference TRBV5-5 and TRBJ2-7, is DAGVTQSPTHLIKTRGQQVTLRCSPISGHKSVSWYQQVLGQGPQFIFQYYEKEERGRGNFPDRFSARQFPNYSSELNVNALLLGDSALYLCASSLARITSYEQYFGPGTRLTVT.

The rearrangement uses TRBV4-1 and TRBJ1-1; 12 positions match TRBD1. This CDR3 region has 18 residues. Germline CDR1 and CDR2: MGHRA and YSYEKL. V gave up 1 base and J gave up 13 bases; unmatched junction bases: 19. The CDR3 DNA follows: TGCGCCAGCAGCCAAGTCGTGGGGGGACAGGGGGCTCCCCCGAAGGGTTTCTTT. Translating gives CASSQVVGGQGAPPKGFF.

The genes are TRBV7-7 and TRBJ1-1, with D hard to call. Germline V gene lookup returns CDR1 SSHAT and CDR2 FNYEAQ (reference sequence). V lost 6 bases, J lost 0 bases, and 8 bases lay in between. This CDR3 contains 13 residues. CDR3 region: CASSLHLNTEAFF. The CDR3 nucleotides read TGTGCCAGCAGTCTTCACTTGAACACTGAAGCTTTCTTT.

This clone was observed a few times. The CDR3 DNA reads TGCGCCAGCAGCTTGGCCGGGGTGAGGTCTAACTATGGCTACACCTTC. It yields the protein CASSLAGVRSNYGYTF. The chain carries TRBV5-1 and TRBJ1-2; D unresolved. Germline V lookup: CDR1 SGHRS, CDR2 YFSETQ. The V end lost 0 bases, the J end lost 0 bases, and 12 bases lay between the germline ends. This CDR3 comprises 16 residues.

This clone was recorded once. The CDR3 DNA reads TGTGCCAGCAGCCTCCGGGACAGCGCCTATGGCTACACCTTC. Translation: CASSLRDSAYGYTF. The chain carries TRBV5-4 and TRBJ1-2, with 7 bases fitting TRBD1. The CDR3 consists of 14 residues. The V segment lost 4 bases and the J segment 4 bases; nucleotides outside the gene matches: 7. Germline CDR1 is SGHNT and CDR2 is YYREEE (reference sequence).

This clone has only a few counts. J is TRBJ1-1 and V is TRBV4-1, with D tentatively TRBD1 (6 bases). From germline, CDR1 is MGHRA and CDR2 YSYEKL. This CDR3 is 14 amino acids long. V was pared by 8 bases and J by 1 base, with 14 bases between. Here the CDR3 reads CASAALTGNTEAFF. CDR3 bases: TGCGCCAGCGCGGCCCTGACAGGGAACACTGAAGCTTTCTTT.

V is TRBV5-6 and J is TRBJ2-1; 7 nucleotides line up with TRBD2. The CDR3 sequence is 18 residues long. With V trimmed by 0 bases and J by 1 base, 10 bases remained unmatched. Germline V lookup: CDR1 SGHDT, CDR2 YYEEEE. The CDR3 DNA sequence: TGTGCCAGCAGCTTGGTGGGGCTAGCGGAAAGTTCCTACAATGAGCAGTTCTTC. Translating it yields CASSLVGLAESSYNEQFF.

The chain recombines TRBV5-5 with TRBJ1-5, with D uncertain. CDR3 length: 13 amino acids. Germline CDR1 is SGHKS and CDR2 is YYEKEE (reference sequence). Between the trimmed V and J ends, which lost 1 base and 4 bases, there was a span of 6 bases. The CDR3 loop reads CASSLRENQPQHF. CDR3 nucleotide sequence: TGTGCCAGCAGCTTGCGGGAGAATCAGCCCCAGCATTTT.

This chain joins TRBV6-5 and TRBJ2-7; 7 nucleotides agree with TRBD1. Germline V lookup: CDR1 MNHEY, CDR2 SVGAGI. This CDR3 is 13 amino acids long. The V segment lost 5 bases and the J segment 4 bases; nucleotides outside the gene matches: 5. CDR3 bases: TGTGCCAGCAGTCGGACAGGCCTGTACGAGCAGTACTTC. This codes for CASSRTGLYEQYF.